A single sample gave rise to the 2 T cell receptor beta chains below, sequenced in a study of shared clonotypes between healthy human individuals. TCRdb keeps only in-frame clones here, not all; method: immunoSEQ multiplex PCR. In the table there are over 2 million clones, around 90% of which are singletons. The sample comprised naive CD4+ T cells from PBMCs. The subset is: CD45RA+ positively selected. These receptors were obtained from a man younger than 30 in good health. Some clones in this sample may be carry-over from other donors' samples.

Details on this clone: Other DNA sequences in the sample encode the same CDR3. The rearrangement links TRBV5-1 to TRBJ1-1; D may be TRBD1 (5 bases). The V gene lost 3 bases and the J gene lost 1 base, with 7 bases spanning the gap. CDR1 is SGHRS and CDR2 is YFSETQ in the germline V gene. CDR3 length: 13 residues. The CDR3 DNA reads as TGCGCCAGCAGCTCAGGACAGAACACTGAAGCTTTCTTT. Amino acids: CASSSGQNTEAFF.

This chain joins TRBV4-2 and TRBJ2-7; D assignment may be TRBD1 or TRBD2 (5 bases each). The CDR3 has 16 amino acids. The ends were cut back, 1 base at V and 3 bases at J, with 16 bases in the middle. The germline V gene has CDR1 LGHNA and CDR2 YNFKEQ. For the CDR3, the DNA is TGTGCCAGCAGCCAAGTGGGGGTGGCGGTGGGCTACGAGCAGTACTTC. Its protein product is CASSQVGVAVGYEQYF.